The 27 T cell receptor beta chains reported below all come from one sample, sequenced in a study of blood T cell repertoires in COVID-19. The method was immunoSEQ multiplex PCR; TCRdb's version includes in-frame clones alone and lacks a portion of them. The data contain roughly 68,000 clones, approximately 82% of them singletons. Sequencing used peripheral blood. These receptors all come from a woman of 80 years or more with acute or convalescent COVID-19.

The chain carries TRBV7-2 and TRBJ2-7; TRBD1 matches at 9 bases. Germline lookup yields CDR1 SGHTA and CDR2 FQGNSA. The CDR3 runs to 14 residues. V lost 7 bases to trimming and J lost 2 bases; unmatched junction nucleotides: 6. As DNA, the CDR3 is TGTGCCAGCAATTCGGGACAGGGCCCCTACGAGCAGTACTTC. Encoded protein: CASNSGQGPYEQYF.

The gene calls are TRBV10-3 and TRBJ2-1; the match to TRBD2 covers 8 bases. V lost 9 bases and J lost 6; bases outside the gene matches: 4. There are 12 residues in the CDR3. CDR1 ENHRY and CDR2 SYGVKD come from the germline V gene. The CDR3 DNA is TGTGCCATAACCGGGACTAGCAATGAGCAGTTCTTC. It translates to CAITGTSNEQFF.

Only a few counts were recorded for this clone. CDR3 loop: CAWSASGQGFGANVLTF. CDR3 in DNA: TGTGCCTGGAGTGCGTCGGGACAGGGTTTCGGGGCCAACGTCCTGACTTTC. This sequence joins TRBV30 and TRBJ2-6; 9 nucleotides agree with TRBD1. The length of the CDR3 is 17 residues. The V gene's germline CDR1 is GTSNPN and CDR2 SVGIG (reference sequence). The V gene end was trimmed by 1 base and the J gene end by 4 bases; junction bases not matched to a gene: 8.

The chain links TRBV2 to TRBJ1-2; D gene unclear. The CDR3 is 12 residues long. The ends were cut back, 4 bases at V and 4 bases at J, with 7 bases in the middle. From germline, CDR1 is SNHLY and CDR2 FYNNEI. This CDR3 is CASSGRSYGYTF. CDR3 bases: TGTGCCAGCAGTGGCCGGAGCTATGGCTACACCTTC.

The chain carries TRBV21-1 and TRBJ2-7; the D call TRBD2 from the table was never checked on the DNA. TRBV21-1 is a known pseudogene. The CDR3 covers 15 residues. In DNA, the CDR3 is TGTGCCAGCAGCAAATTATCGGGATTCACCTACGAGCAGTACTTC. Translating gives CASSKLSGFTYEQYF.

This clone was seen a single time. The J gene is TRBJ1-4, the V gene TRBV30, with D perhaps matching TRBD1 (5 bases). There are 14 residues in the CDR3. CDR1 is GTSNPN, CDR2 SVGIG, per germline (reference sequence). V was cut by 2 bases and J by 3 bases, with 10 bases left in between. CDR3 DNA sequence: TGTGCCTGGAGTCGGGGGGGGTCTAATGAAAAACTGTTTTTT. Its protein product is CAWSRGGSNEKLFF.

This sequence joins TRBV28 and TRBJ1-2; possibly TRBD1 for D (5 bases). The CDR3 sequence is 12 residues long. V lost 11 bases, J lost 7 bases, and 17 bases lay in between. Germline V CDR1 and CDR2: MDHEN, SYDVKM. CDR3: CALRGGVGGYTF. The DNA for the CDR3 is TGTGCCTTACGGGGGGGAGTCGGTGGCTACACCTTC.

The chain links TRBV9 to TRBJ2-3; D is unresolved. The CDR3 covers 14 residues. V was clipped by 4 bases and J by 0 bases, with 9 bases between them. Germline V gene sequence: CDR1 SGDLS, CDR2 YYNGEE. The CDR3 DNA follows: TGTGCCAGCAGCTCCACGGTGAGCACAGATACGCAGTATTTT. Protein: CASSSTVSTDTQYF.

The J gene is TRBJ1-4, the V gene TRBV27; tentative D call: TRBD1 (6 bases). Germline V gene data show CDR1 as MNHEY and CDR2 as SMNVEV (reference sequence). Trimming cost V 6 bases and J 7 bases, with 18 bases left between them. CDR3 size: 15 residues. The DNA for the CDR3 is TGTGCCAGCAGCGGGGCTCTGGGGGCCTCTGAAAAACTGTTTTTT. Residues: CASSGALGASEKLFF.

The V call is TRBV7-9, the J call TRBJ1-5; D gene ambiguous. Trimming took 0 bases from V and 2 from J, leaving 8 bases between them. Germline CDR1 is SEHNR and CDR2 is FQNEAQ (reference sequence). This CDR3 is 15 amino acids long. The CDR3 spells CASSLAGGGNQPQHF. The CDR3 nucleotides are TGTGCCAGCAGCTTAGCGGGAGGAGGCAATCAGCCCCAGCATTTT.

This chain uses TRBV2 with TRBJ1-6; 7 positions agree with TRBD1. CDR1 SNHLY and CDR2 FYNNEI come from the germline V gene. The CDR3 has 15 residues. J was trimmed by 7 bases and V by 10 bases; bases with no gene match: 13. This chain's CDR3 is CATDPGGTENSPLHF. The DNA of the CDR3 is TGTGCCACAGACCCCGGCGGGACAGAGAATTCACCCCTCCACTTT.

The genes are TRBV11-3 and TRBJ2-1; 10 bases match TRBD2. The germline V gene has CDR1 SGHNT and CDR2 YENEEA. This CDR3 comprises 16 residues. J gave up 3 bases and V 1 base, and 3 bases lay outside the gene matches. The CDR3 nucleotides are TGTGCCAGCAGCTTAGTCGGGACTAGCGTCTACAATGAGCAGTTCTTC. This sequence encodes CASSLVGTSVYNEQFF.

This clone was observed a few times. The chain is built from TRBV24-1 and TRBJ1-2, with TRBD1 matching 7 bases. The V gene end was trimmed by 1 base and the J gene end by 8 bases; junction bases not matched to a gene: 9. Germline loops: CDR1 KGHDR, CDR2 SFDVKD. CDR3 length: 15 amino acids. As DNA, the CDR3 is TGTGCCACCAGTGATTTTTCCGCAGGGGGTGCGGGCTACACCTTC. Translation gives CATSDFSAGGAGYTF.

This rearrangement joins TRBV6-6 to TRBJ2-5; perhaps TRBD1 as D (6 bases). Germline CDR1 MNHNY, CDR2 SVGAGI (reference sequence). V lost 6 bases and J lost 4, with 12 bases in between. The CDR3 has 13 amino acids. For the CDR3, the DNA is TGTGCCAGCAGCTGGGGGCTCTTAGAGACCCAGTACTTC. Its protein product is CASSWGLLETQYF.

J is TRBJ1-4 and V is TRBV19; 9 bases align to TRBD1. V shed 5 bases, J shed 8 bases, and the junction held 12 bases outside the gene matches. Germline assignment: CDR1 LNHDA and CDR2 SQIVND (reference sequence). CDR3 length: 16 amino acids. In DNA form, the CDR3 reads TGTGCCAGTAGTTCCAAAAAACAGGGGGCGAACGAAAAACTGTTTTTT. It translates to CASSSKKQGANEKLFF.

The chain employs TRBV27 and TRBJ1-6, with D hard to call. The CDR3 is 10 amino acids. Per the germline V gene, CDR1 is MNHEY and CDR2 is SMNVEV (reference sequence). Trimming shortened V by 4 bases and J by 12 bases, and 4 bases separated the two germline ends. The DNA of the CDR3 is TGTGCCAGCAGTTCCAGACCCCTCCACTTT. It is translated as CASSSRPLHF.

J is TRBJ2-5 and V is TRBV5-1, with 8 bases identical to TRBD2. V shed 4 bases, J shed 3 bases, and the junction held 8 bases outside the gene matches. Germline values: CDR1 SGHRS, CDR2 YFSETQ. The length of the CDR3 is 15 residues. The CDR3 DNA reads TGCGCCAGCAGCCGTCAACTAGCGGCAGAAGAGACCCAGTACTTC. Its protein product is CASSRQLAAEETQYF.

The chain is built from TRBV6-5 and TRBJ2-5, with 14 positions matching TRBD2. The germline V gene encodes CDR1 MNHEY and CDR2 SVGAGI. J lost 4 bases, V lost 6 bases, and 4 bases had no gene match. The CDR3 runs to 15 residues. CDR3 residues: CASRTGTSGRETQYF. The DNA of the CDR3 is TGTGCCAGCAGGACCGGGACTAGCGGGAGAGAGACCCAGTACTTC.

The rearrangement uses TRBV12-3 or TRBV12-4 and TRBJ2-7, with 8 bases matching TRBD2. This CDR3 contains 13 residues. V was clipped by 10 bases and J by 2 bases; unmatched bases: 7. This CDR3 is CATTPSGPYEQYF. The CDR3 DNA follows: TGTGCCACCACCCCTAGCGGGCCCTACGAGCAGTACTTC.

The rearrangement joins TRBV10-1 to TRBJ1-1; 9 bases align to TRBD1. The junction had 5 bases not matched to a gene; V was cut back by 2 bases and J by 10 bases. Germline V gene lookup returns CDR1 WNHNN and CDR2 SYGVQD (reference sequence). This CDR3 is built from 13 residues. The CDR3 DNA reads TGCGCCAGCAGTGAGAAACAGGGGGCGCGAGCTTTCTTT. Its protein is CASSEKQGARAFF.

The sample holds a few counts of this clone. This rearrangement joins TRBV11-2 to TRBJ2-1; 11 positions match TRBD2. The CDR3 is made up of 15 amino acids. CDR1 SGHAT and CDR2 FQNNGV come from the germline V gene. J gave up 7 bases and V 4 bases, and 6 bases lay outside the gene matches. CDR3 sequence reads: CASSSLAGGGNEQFF. The CDR3 nucleotides are TGTGCCAGCAGCTCCCTAGCGGGAGGTGGGAATGAGCAGTTCTTC.

This clone was observed a few times. The chain carries TRBV4-2 and TRBJ1-1, with D maybe TRBD1 (5 bases). The CDR3 runs to 15 residues. Trimming took off 3 bases at V and 0 bases at J, with 11 bases between the two ends. Germline CDR1 LGHNA, CDR2 YNFKEQ. The CDR3 sequence: CASSQGRGLNTEAFF. CDR3 DNA: TGTGCCAGCAGCCAGGGTAGGGGCCTGAACACTGAAGCTTTCTTT.

The genes are TRBV6-5 and TRBJ1-2; 9 nucleotides match TRBD1. The CDR3 runs 15 residues. Germline lookup yields CDR1 MNHEY and CDR2 SVGAGI. V shed 2 bases, J shed 8 bases, and the junction held 9 bases outside the gene matches. The CDR3 spells CASSYGTGFKMGYTF. The CDR3 nucleotides read TGTGCCAGCAGTTACGGGACAGGGTTTAAGATGGGCTACACCTTC.

In its sample, this clone was seen a few times. The chain joins TRBV12-5 to TRBJ1-4; D is uncertain. This CDR3 region has 14 residues. In germline, CDR1 is LGHNT, CDR2 FRNRAP. Trimming stripped 7 bases from V and 0 bases from J, with 9 bases between. CDR3 amino acids: CASATGATNEKLFF. For the CDR3, the DNA is TGTGCTAGTGCGACGGGTGCAACTAATGAAAAACTGTTTTTT. Full variable domain (remainder filled in from reference TRBV12-5 and TRBJ1-4): DARVTQTPRHKVTEMGQEVTMRCQPILGHNTVFWYRQTMMQGLELLAYFRNRAPLDDSGMPKDRFSAEMPDATLATLKIQPSEPRDSAVYFCASATGATNEKLFFGSGTQLSVL.

CDR3 in amino acids: CASSLGSLISGNTIYF. The CDR3, as DNA: TGTGCCAGCAGCTTAGGCTCACTCATCTCTGGAAACACCATATATTTT. The V call is TRBV11-2, the J call TRBJ1-3; D gene uncertain. Trimming left V 1 base short and J 0 bases short, with 10 bases between. CDR3 length: 16 residues. Per germline, CDR1 SGHAT and CDR2 FQNNGV.

This clone has just one count. CDR3 nucleotide sequence: TGTGCCAGCAGCCTTATGGCAGGGGATACCGGGGAGCTGTTTTTT. The encoded protein is CASSLMAGDTGELFF. V gene TRBV6-4 combines with J gene TRBJ2-2; D may be TRBD1 (6 bases). The germline CDR1 and CDR2 sequences are MRHNA and SNTAGT. V lost 6 bases and J lost 5, with 16 bases in between. This CDR3 region has 15 residues.

The J gene is TRBJ2-1, the V gene TRBV6-5; 8 bases agree with TRBD2. V trimming: 6 bases; J trimming: 1 base; junction bases outside the gene matches: 2. The CDR3 is 14 amino acids. From germline, CDR1 is MNHEY and CDR2 SVGAGI. CDR3 loop: CASSLAGSYNEQFF. CDR3 bases: TGTGCCAGCAGCTTAGCGGGATCCTACAATGAGCAGTTCTTC.